This TCR beta chain was profiled in a study of cytomegalovirus exposure and HLA in healthy donors. Notes on this clone: Its specificity is not known.

Study-level results: Most TCR sequences showed up rarely, but some public TCRs showed up in many donors.

The germline gives CDR1 SGDLS, CDR2 YYNGEE. The CDR3 consists of 15 residues. The ends lost 2 bases at V and 5 bases at J; junction bases unmatched: 6. Generated by immunoSEQ multiplex PCR, the TCRdb table keeps only in-frame clones and is missing some. Counted here are more than 100,000 clones, approximately 91% occurring once; the ten biggest clones make up around 1.5%. This clonotype was obtained from a man aged 30 to 39 in good health and CMV-seronegative. The chain links TRBV9 to TRBJ2-5; TRBD2 matches 10 bases. The sequenced sample was PBMCs. The CDR3 sequence is CASSVSSGSMETQYF. The CDR3 DNA reads TGTGCCAGCAGCGTGTCTAGCGGGAGTATGGAGACCCAGTACTTC.